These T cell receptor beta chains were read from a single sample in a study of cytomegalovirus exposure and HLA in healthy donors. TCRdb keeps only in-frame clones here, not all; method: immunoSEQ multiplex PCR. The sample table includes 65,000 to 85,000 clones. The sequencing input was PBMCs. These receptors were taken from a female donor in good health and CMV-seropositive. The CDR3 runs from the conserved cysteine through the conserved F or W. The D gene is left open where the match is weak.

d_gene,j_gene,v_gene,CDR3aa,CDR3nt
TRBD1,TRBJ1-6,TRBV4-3,CASSQDGQGSDSPLHF,TGCGCCAGCAGCCAAGACGGACAGGGGTCAGATTCACCCCTCCACTTT
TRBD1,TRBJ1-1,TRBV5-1,CASRGDRGDTEAFF,TGCGCCAGCAGGGGGGACAGGGGGGACACTGAAGCTTTCTTT
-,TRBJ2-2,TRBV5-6,CASSLVGALPGELFF,TGTGCCAGCAGCTTGGTGGGGGCGCTGCCCGGGGAGCTGTTTTTT
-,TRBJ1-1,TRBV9,CASSPGFGTEAFF,TGTGCCAGCAGCCCGGGATTCGGCACTGAAGCTTTCTTT
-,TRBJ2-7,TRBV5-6,CASSLTGFYEQYF,TGTGCCAGCAGTCTAACAGGTTTTTACGAGCAGTACTTC
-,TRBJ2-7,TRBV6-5,CASSYGGASYEQYF,TGTGCCAGCAGTTACGGGGGGGCATCCTACGAGCAGTACTTC
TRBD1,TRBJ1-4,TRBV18,CASSLTRTGGEEKLFF,TGTGCCAGCTCACTCACCCGGACAGGGGGCGAAGAAAAACTGTTTTTT
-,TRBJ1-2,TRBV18,CASSATGSNYGYTF,TGTGCCAGCTCCGCGACAGGATCCAACTATGGCTACACCTTC
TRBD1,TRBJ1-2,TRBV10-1,CASSDSDGQGAYGYTF,TGCGCCAGCAGTGATAGCGACGGACAGGGCGCCTATGGCTACACCTTC
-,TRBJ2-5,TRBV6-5,CASRMLTGSETQYF,TGTGCCAGCAGGATGCTGACAGGAAGCGAGACCCAGTACTTC
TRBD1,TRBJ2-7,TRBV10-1,CASSDPGQGFYEQYF,TGCGCCAGCAGTGACCCGGGACAGGGGTTCTACGAGCAGTACTTC
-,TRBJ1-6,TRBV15,CATSRERYSEQNSYNSPLHF,TGTGCCACCAGCAGAGAGAGGTACTCAGAACAAAACTCCTATAATTCACCCCTCCACTTT
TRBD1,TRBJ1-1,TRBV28,CASPPSSGDRAAKAFF,TGTGCCAGCCCACCGTCCTCTGGGGACAGGGCTGCCAAAGCTTTCTTT
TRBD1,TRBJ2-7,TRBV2,CASSTTRGHEQYF,TGTGCCAGCAGCACAACTAGGGGGCACGAGCAGTACTTC
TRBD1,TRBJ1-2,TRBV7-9,CASSPNGQAWGYTF,TGTGCCAGCAGCCCCAATGGACAGGCCTGGGGCTACACCTTC
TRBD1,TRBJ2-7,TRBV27,CASRGQGRYEQYF,TGTGCCAGTAGAGGACAGGGTAGGTACGAGCAGTACTTC
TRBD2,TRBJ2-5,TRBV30,CAWGAGGETQYF,TGTGCCTGGGGAGCGGGGGGGGAGACCCAGTACTTC
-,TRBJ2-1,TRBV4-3,CASSQERVTSYNEQFF,TGCGCCAGCAGCCAGGAGAGGGTAACCTCCTACAATGAGCAGTTCTTC
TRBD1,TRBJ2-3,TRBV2,CASSDRGRGDTQYF,TGTGCCAGCAGTGACAGGGGGAGAGGTGATACGCAGTATTTT
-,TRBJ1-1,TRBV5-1,CASSPQTGDTEAFF,TGCGCCAGCAGCCCACAAACCGGGGACACTGAAGCTTTCTTT
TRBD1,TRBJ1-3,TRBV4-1,CASSQADRVSGNTIYF,TGCGCCAGCAGCCAAGCGGACAGGGTCTCTGGAAACACCATATATTTT
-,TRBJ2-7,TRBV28,CASSLSQGPYSYEQYF,TGTGCCAGCAGTTTAAGCCAGGGGCCTTACTCCTACGAGCAGTACTTC
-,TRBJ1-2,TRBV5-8,CASSLEDSSYTF,TGTGCCAGCAGCTTGGAGGACAGTAGCTACACCTTC
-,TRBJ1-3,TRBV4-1,CASSHAGSGNTIYF,TGCGCCAGCAGCCACGCGGGGTCTGGAAACACCATATATTTT
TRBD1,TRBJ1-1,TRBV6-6,CASSYSRTGNTEAFF,TGTGCCAGCAGTTACTCACGGACAGGGAACACTGAAGCTTTCTTT
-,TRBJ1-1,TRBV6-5,CASSLTYRDTEAFF,TGTGCCAGCAGCCTGACCTACAGGGACACTGAAGCTTTCTTT
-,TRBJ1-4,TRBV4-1,CASRYTGLGNEKLFF,TGCGCCAGCAGGTACACAGGGTTAGGTAACGAAAAACTGTTTTTT
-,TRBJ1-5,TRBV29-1,CSVLVGRGQPQHF,TGCAGCGTGCTGGTGGGGAGAGGTCAGCCCCAGCATTTT
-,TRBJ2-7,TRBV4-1,CASSQRGVYEQYF,TGCGCCAGCAGCCAACGCGGGGTCTACGAGCAGTACTTC
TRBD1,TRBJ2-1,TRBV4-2,CASSQGTGQGANEQFF,TGTGCCAGCAGCCAAGGGACGGGACAGGGGGCGAATGAGCAGTTCTTC
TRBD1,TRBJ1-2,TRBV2,CASSGGQGNRVVGYTF,TGTGCCAGCAGTGGGGGACAGGGGAATCGAGTTGTTGGCTACACCTTC
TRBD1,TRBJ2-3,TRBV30,CAWERQGATQYF,TGTGCCTGGGAAAGACAGGGTGCTACGCAGTATTTT
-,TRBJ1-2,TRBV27,CASIRGDDGGYTF,TGTGCCAGCATACGGGGTGATGATGGGGGCTACACCTTC
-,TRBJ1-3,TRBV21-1,CASSKERRAGQGGAGSGNTIYF,TGTGCCAGCAGCAAGGAAAGGAGAGCGGGACAGGGAGGGGCTGGCTCTGGAAACACCATATATTTT
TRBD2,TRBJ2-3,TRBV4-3,CASSQISGRAGDTQYF,TGCGCCAGCAGCCAGATTAGCGGGAGGGCCGGGGATACGCAGTATTTT
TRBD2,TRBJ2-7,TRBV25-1,CASRSSGSSYEQYF,TGTGCCAGCAGATCTAGCGGGAGCTCCTACGAGCAGTACTTC
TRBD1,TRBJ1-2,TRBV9,CASSSRTGVTYGYTF,TGTGCCAGCAGCTCACGGACAGGGGTTACTTATGGCTACACCTTC
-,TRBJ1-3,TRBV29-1,CSVDFGNTIYF,TGCAGCGTTGACTTCGGAAACACCATATATTTT
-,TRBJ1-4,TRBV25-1,CASSESMALVEKLFF,TGTGCCAGCAGTGAATCCATGGCTCTTGTGGAAAAACTGTTTTTT
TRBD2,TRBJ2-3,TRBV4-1,CASSLWTSGGAGTDTQYF,TGCGCCAGCAGCCTTTGGACTAGCGGGGGGGCCGGCACAGATACGCAGTATTTT